The rows below give T cell receptor beta chains drawn from one sample of a study of blood T cells in healthy people across ages. TCRdb ran MiXCR on the 5' RACE reads and lists one entry per CDR3 protein. The sample consists of about 640,000 distinct CDR3 sequences, around 54% of them appearing once. Sequenced material: blood. All receptors derive from a man aged 60-69 years in good health. Both conserved end residues are part of each CDR3. The D gene is left open where the match is weak. Not all rows give a size; the values are once, few, many and, for expanded clones, a class.

>few|TRBJ2-7|TRBV7-2|-
CASSLESTGPREQYF
TGTGCCAGCAGCTTAGAATCAACGGGGCCTCGCGAGCAGTACTTC
>few|TRBJ2-7|TRBV29-1|-
CSVRDTYEQYF
TGCAGCGTAAGGGACACCTACGAGCAGTACTTC
>once|TRBJ2-1|TRBV14|-
CASSQVRAWEQFF
TGTGCCAGCAGCCAAGTTAGAGCGTGGGAGCAGTTCTTC
>-|TRBJ2-1|TRBV10-3|TRBD2
CAIRGGGADNEQFF
TGTGCCATCAGAGGCGGGGGGGCCGATAATGAGCAGTTCTTC
>-|TRBJ1-3|TRBV9|TRBD1
CASSVTGVSGNTIYF
TGTGCCAGCAGCGTGACAGGGGTCTCTGGAAACACCATATATTTT
>-|TRBJ1-2|TRBV20-1|TRBD1
CSARDGKRDRLNYGYTF
TGCAGTGCTAGAGATGGCAAACGGGACAGACTCAACTATGGCTACACCTTC
>once|TRBJ2-3|TRBV4-1|TRBD2
CASSPLPASGGASTDTQYF
TGCGCCAGCAGCCCCCTCCCGGCTAGCGGGGGGGCGAGCACAGATACGCAGTATTTT
>few|TRBJ1-2|TRBV5-1|TRBD1
CASSSTGSYGYTF
TGCGCCAGCAGCTCGACAGGGAGTTATGGCTACACCTTC
>-|TRBJ1-2|TRBV11-2|-
CASSFRDRGYTF
TGTGCCAGCAGCTTCAGGGATCGGGGCTACACCTTC
>-|TRBJ2-5|TRBV3-1|-
CAGRDTRAAGTQYF
TGTGCCGGCAGGGACACAAGGGCGGCGGGGACCCAGTACTTC
>few|TRBJ2-3|TRBV7-9|-
CASSRRRAADTQYF
TGTGCCAGCAGCCGGCGCCGGGCGGCAGATACGCAGTATTTT
>-|TRBJ1-5|TRBV4-1|-
CASSQDRFVDQPQHF
TGCGCCAGCAGCCAAGACAGGTTTGTCGATCAGCCCCAGCATTTT
>-|TRBJ2-7|TRBV7-2|-
CASSPRVGRDPYEQYF
TGTGCCAGCAGCCCCCGAGTCGGGCGGGACCCCTACGAGCAGTACTTC
>-|TRBJ1-1|TRBV5-1|-
CASSLPGAGTEAFF
TGCGCCAGCAGCTTGCCGGGGGCTGGCACTGAAGCTTTCTTT
>-|TRBJ2-5|TRBV6-1|-
CASSPGRRETQYF
TGTGCCAGCAGTCCCGGACGCCGGGAGACCCAGTACTTC
>few|TRBJ1-6|TRBV5-5|TRBD1
CASSADRAASPLHF
TGTGCCAGCAGCGCGGACAGGGCCGCTTCACCCCTCCACTTT
>few|TRBJ2-3|TRBV15|TRBD1
CATSRDRDRGADTQYF
TGTGCCACCAGCAGAGACCGGGACAGGGGGGCAGATACGCAGTATTTT
>once|TRBJ2-3|TRBV12-3/TRBV12-4|-
CASSSTTQSRDTQYF
TGTGCCAGCAGTTCCACAACACAGAGCAGGGATACGCAGTATTTT
>few|TRBJ2-5|TRBV12-3/TRBV12-4|-
CASSMWETQYF
TGTGCCAGCAGCATGTGGGAGACCCAGTACTTC
>-|TRBJ2-2|TRBV5-1|-
CASSLAAANTGELFF
TGCGCCAGCAGCTTGGCAGCGGCGAACACCGGGGAGCTGTTTTTT
>-|TRBJ2-3|TRBV12-3/TRBV12-4|TRBD1
CASTLRGTGGTDTQYF
TGTGCCAGCACCCTCCGTGGGACAGGGGGCACAGATACGCAGTATTTT
>few|TRBJ2-3|TRBV6-1|TRBD2
CASSLGLAASTDTQYF
TGTGCCAGCAGCCTGGGACTAGCGGCCAGCACAGATACGCAGTATTTT
>-|TRBJ2-5|TRBV9|-
CASSVVGTTVETQYF
TGTGCCAGCAGCGTAGTAGGGACAACGGTGGAGACCCAGTACTTC
>-|TRBJ2-7|TRBV20-1|TRBD2
CSASSGVGYNEQYF
TGCAGTGCCAGTAGCGGGGTGGGCTACAATGAGCAGTACTTC
>few|TRBJ2-5|TRBV6-5|TRBD2
CASSYSRASGEETQYF
TGTGCCAGCAGTTACTCGAGGGCTAGCGGAGAAGAGACCCAGTACTTC
>few|TRBJ2-4|TRBV29-1|TRBD2
CSAGTSLKNIQYF
TGCAGCGCTGGGACTAGCTTGAAAAACATTCAGTACTTC
>few|TRBJ2-6|TRBV5-1|-
CASRGLGAQNVLTF
TGCGCCAGCAGGGGGCTGGGGGCGCAGAACGTCCTGACTTTC
>few|TRBJ2-4|TRBV27|-
CASKQDSLREQYF
TGTGCCAGCAAGCAGGACAGCCTTAGGGAGCAGTACTTC
>-|TRBJ1-4|TRBV5-1|-
CASSRYGQAYLEKLFF
TGCGCCAGCAGCCGCTACGGGCAGGCCTATCTTGAAAAACTGTTTTTT
>-|TRBJ1-4|TRBV12-3/TRBV12-4|-
CASSPSGRNEKLFF
TGTGCCAGCAGTCCTAGTGGCAGAAATGAAAAACTGTTTTTT
>-|TRBJ2-4|TRBV7-2|TRBD1
CASSLQGANIQYF
TGTGCCAGCAGCTTACAGGGGGCGAACATTCAGTACTTC
>-|TRBJ2-5|TRBV6-5|TRBD1
CASSFGQGYQETQYF
TGTGCCAGCAGCTTCGGACAGGGGTACCAAGAGACCCAGTACTTC
>-|TRBJ1-2|TRBV27|TRBD1
CASSLRSGTDNGYTF
TGTGCCAGCAGTCTGCGCTCCGGGACAGACAATGGCTACACCTTC
>-|TRBJ1-2|TRBV19|TRBD1
CASADRGPYGYTF
TGTGCCAGTGCGGACAGGGGGCCCTATGGCTACACCTTC
>few|TRBJ1-4|TRBV6-6|-
CASSYQGDEKLFF
TGTGCCAGCAGTTACCAGGGCGATGAAAAACTGTTTTTT
>-|TRBJ1-2|TRBV12-3/TRBV12-4|TRBD1
CASSPGQGVGYTF
TGTGCCAGCAGTCCGGGACAGGGGGTTGGCTACACCTTC
>-|TRBJ2-5|TRBV20-1|-
CSARDPLAREQYF
TGCAGTGCTAGAGATCCGCTAGCTAGAGAGCAGTACTTC
>-|TRBJ2-3|TRBV29-1|-
CSVWWGDTQYF
TGCAGCGTATGGTGGGGGGATACGCAGTATTTT
>many|TRBJ2-1|TRBV5-1|-
CASSLVGETYNEQFF
TGCGCCAGCAGCTTGGTAGGGGAAACCTACAATGAGCAGTTCTTC
>few|TRBJ1-2|TRBV24-1|TRBD1
CATSDPTGGVYGYTF
TGTGCCACCAGTGATCCCACAGGGGGAGTCTATGGCTACACCTTC
>few|TRBJ2-5|TRBV7-2|TRBD2
CASSLALRDYRETQYF
TGTGCCAGCAGCTTAGCCCTGCGGGACTATCGGGAGACCCAGTACTTC
>-|TRBJ1-1|TRBV20-1|-
CSARRRDWDTEAFF
TGCAGTGCTAGACGCAGGGATTGGGACACTGAAGCTTTCTTT
>few|TRBJ2-1|TRBV9|-
CASSVGWGDPYNEQFF
TGTGCCAGCAGCGTAGGGTGGGGGGATCCTTACAATGAGCAGTTCTTC
>-|TRBJ2-4|TRBV28|TRBD2
CASSPTGLAGHLYF
TGTGCCAGCAGCCCAACCGGACTAGCGGGGCACTTGTACTTC
>-|TRBJ1-4|TRBV14|-
CASSQVGPLREKLFF
TGTGCCAGCAGCCAAGTAGGACCCCTTCGGGAAAAACTGTTTTTT
>-|TRBJ1-4|TRBV29-1|-
CSAKVQGTTNEKLFF
TGCAGCGCTAAAGTCCAGGGAACAACTAATGAAAAACTGTTTTTT
>-|TRBJ1-6|TRBV20-1|TRBD1
CSARATGDYSPLHF
TGCAGTGCTAGAGCAACAGGGGATTATTCACCCCTCCACTTT
>few|TRBJ1-2|TRBV10-3|-
CAISESPDSRISYGYTF
TGTGCCATCAGTGAGTCCCCGGACAGCCGAATTTCCTATGGCTACACCTTC
>few|TRBJ2-5|TRBV7-9|-
CASRPLARLEGWETQYF
TGTGCCAGCAGACCGCTGGCCCGACTAGAAGGTTGGGAGACCCAGTACTTC
>-|TRBJ2-5|TRBV12-5|-
CASGPGEYQETQYF
TGTGCTAGTGGTCCAGGAGAGTACCAAGAGACCCAGTACTTC
>-|TRBJ2-4|TRBV20-1|-
CSASSTGNVEQYF
TGCAGTGCTTCTTCGACAGGAAACGTAGAGCAGTACTTC
>-|TRBJ1-2|TRBV6-1|TRBD1
CASSGDRAGLNYGYTF
TGTGCCAGCAGTGGGGACAGGGCTGGCCTAAACTATGGCTACACCTTC
>-|TRBJ2-5|TRBV7-9|-
CASSQTTQTQYF
TGTGCCAGCAGCCAGACGACCCAAACCCAGTACTTC
>few|TRBJ1-6|TRBV7-2|-
CASGAYNSPLHF
TGTGCCAGCGGGGCTTATAATTCACCCCTCCACTTT
>-|TRBJ2-3|TRBV15|-
CATSRGLSPDTQYF
TGTGCCACCAGCAGGGGTCTAAGCCCCGATACGCAGTATTTT
>-|TRBJ2-3|TRBV20-1|TRBD1
CSADPTGGFTDTQYF
TGCAGTGCCGACCCTACAGGGGGTTTCACAGATACGCAGTATTTT
>-|TRBJ1-5|TRBV4-2|-
CVSSQERDSNQPQHF
TGTGTCAGCAGCCAAGAACGAGATAGCAATCAGCCCCAGCATTTT
>-|TRBJ2-2|TRBV29-1|-
CSVGTGGDTGELFF
TGCAGCGTTGGGACGGGGGGCGACACCGGGGAGCTGTTTTTT
>-|TRBJ1-6|TRBV4-2|-
CASSRDRGAGRAPLHF
TGTGCCAGCAGCCGAGATCGTGGGGCAGGGAGGGCACCCCTCCACTTT
>-|TRBJ2-6|TRBV19|-
CASTQSRDFGANVLTF
TGTGCCAGTACCCAATCGAGGGACTTTGGGGCCAACGTCCTGACTTTC